This TCR beta chain is from a study of cytomegalovirus exposure and HLA in healthy donors. Germline V CDR1 and CDR2: MNHNY, SVGAGI (reference sequence). This CDR3 is built from 15 residues. V shed 5 bases and J shed 11 bases, with 24 bases lying between them. PCR amplification relied on 60 Vbeta primers (plus 13 Jbeta primers). TCRdb's copy holds only in-frame clones and misses some; the assay was immunoSEQ multiplex PCR. There are 150,000 to 200,000 clones in the sample; over 75% occur only once, and just under 1% lies in the top ten. This clone was detected a few times. Sample: PBMCs. The receptor comes from a woman in her forties or fifties in good health and CMV-seropositive. The rearrangement links TRBV6-6 to TRBJ1-1, with D perhaps matching TRBD1 (5 bases). The CDR3 sequence: CASSPGTWGLNRAFF. The CDR3 coding sequence is TGTGCCAGCAGTCCCGGGACTTGGGGACTGAATCGGGCTTTCTTT.